These T cell receptor beta chains were read from a single sample in a study of T cell repertoires in cytomegalovirus infection. For these TCRs, the target antigens are not known. TCRdb re-called the reads through MiXCR, storing one row per CDR3 protein. This table holds under 850,000 distinct CDR3 sequences, around a third found once. Sequencing was performed on cultured PBMCs, taken from culture after CMV antigen stimulation. These TCRs come from a human donor in good health (CMV status not recorded). Some clones in this sample may be carry-over from other donors' samples. Each CDR3 is given with its conserved first and last residue. The D gene is left open where the match is weak. Only some rows state a clone size, as once, few, many or a class for expanded clones.

14	TRBD1	TRBV6-1	few	TRBJ2-2	TGTGCCAGCAGTGAGCTCAGGGGGACCGGGGAGCTGTTTTTT	CASSELRGTGELFF
14	.	TRBV6-1	.	TRBJ2-3	TGTGCCAGCAGAGCTAAGGTCTCGACAGATACGCAGTATTTT	CASRAKVSTDTQYF
16	TRBD2	TRBV7-2	many	TRBJ2-5	TGTGCCAGCAGCTTAGGGATACTAGCGGGAGGGGAGACCCAGTACTTC	CASSLGILAGGETQYF
15	.	TRBV6-8	.	TRBJ1-5	TGTGCCAGCAGTCCTACCTCTTATAGCAATCAGCCCCAGCATTTT	CASSPTSYSNQPQHF
15	.	TRBV18	few	TRBJ2-3	TGTGCCAGCTCCACCCGTACAGTTACCACAGATACGCAGTATTTT	CASSTRTVTTDTQYF
13	.	TRBV5-1	.	TRBJ2-3	TGCGCCAGCAGCTGGGAGTCCGCGGATACGCAGTATTTT	CASSWESADTQYF
18	TRBD1	TRBV5-6	.	TRBJ1-3	TGTGCCAGCAGCTTGGGGGGACAGGCAACGAGCTCTGGAAACACCATATATTTT	CASSLGGQATSSGNTIYF
15	.	TRBV6-2/TRBV6-3	.	TRBJ2-3	TGTGCCAGCTTCGGTCGGCTAGGGATCACAGATACGCAGTATTTT	CASFGRLGITDTQYF
13	TRBD1	TRBV28	.	TRBJ1-2	TGTGCCAGCACGGACCGGGACAGGGATGGCTACACCTTC	CASTDRDRDGYTF
14	TRBD2	TRBV11-2	few	TRBJ2-7	TGTGCCAGTGCAACTAGCGGACTCTCCTACGAGCAGTACTTC	CASATSGLSYEQYF